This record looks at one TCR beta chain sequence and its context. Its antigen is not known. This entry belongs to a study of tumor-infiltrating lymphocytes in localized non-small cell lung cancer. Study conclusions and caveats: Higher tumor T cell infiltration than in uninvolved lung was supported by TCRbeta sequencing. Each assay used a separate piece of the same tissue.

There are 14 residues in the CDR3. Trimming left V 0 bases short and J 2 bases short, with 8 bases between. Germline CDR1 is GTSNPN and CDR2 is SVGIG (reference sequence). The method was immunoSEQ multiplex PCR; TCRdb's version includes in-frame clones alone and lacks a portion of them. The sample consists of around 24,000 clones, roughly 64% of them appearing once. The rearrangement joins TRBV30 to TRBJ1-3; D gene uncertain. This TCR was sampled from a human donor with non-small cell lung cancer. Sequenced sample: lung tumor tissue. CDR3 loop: CAWSVLRPGNTIYF. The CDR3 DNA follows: TGTGCCTGGAGTGTACTTCGCCCTGGAAACACCATATATTTT.